This T cell receptor (beta chain) was captured by sequencing in a study of T cell changes during pregnancy in multiple sclerosis. TCRdb's copy holds only in-frame clones and misses some; the assay was immunoSEQ multiplex PCR. The repertoire consists of fewer than 85,000 clones, with around 94% occurring once and the leading ten covering less than 3.5%. The receptor's source is a female donor in good health, enrolled as a control in a pregnancy study. The sample here was peripheral blood, taken in the third trimester of pregnancy.

The CDR3 loop reads CASSYSSSYNEQFF. CDR3 DNA: TGTGCCAGCAGTTATTCTAGCTCCTACAATGAGCAGTTCTTC. The rearrangement uses TRBV6-5 and TRBJ2-1, with unresolved D. Between the trimmed V and J ends, which lost 3 bases and 0 bases, there was a span of 6 bases. This CDR3 spans 14 amino acids. Germline CDR1 is MNHEY and CDR2 is SVGAGI.